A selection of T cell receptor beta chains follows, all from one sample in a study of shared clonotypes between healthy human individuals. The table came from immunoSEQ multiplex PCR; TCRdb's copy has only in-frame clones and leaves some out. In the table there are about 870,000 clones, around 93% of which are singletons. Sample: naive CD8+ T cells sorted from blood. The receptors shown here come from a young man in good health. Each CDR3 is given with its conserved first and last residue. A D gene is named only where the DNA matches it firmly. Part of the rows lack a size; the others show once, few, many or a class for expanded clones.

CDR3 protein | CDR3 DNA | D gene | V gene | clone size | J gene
CASSRLAGVYYEQYF | TGTGCCAGCAGCCGACTGGCGGGAGTGTACTACGAGCAGTACTTC | TRBD2 | TRBV7-9 | - | TRBJ2-7
CASSVAWDPSYEQYF | TGTGCCAGCAGCGTAGCGTGGGACCCCTCCTACGAGCAGTACTTC | - | TRBV9 | - | TRBJ2-7
CASSQDGTSDRELFF | TGCGCCAGCAGCCAAGATGGGACTAGCGACCGGGAGCTGTTTTTT | TRBD2 | TRBV4-1 | - | TRBJ2-2
CASSLWTSGILQETQYF | TGTGCCAGCAGCTTATGGACTAGCGGGATCTTACAAGAGACCCAGTACTTC | TRBD2 | TRBV7-9 | - | TRBJ2-5
CASSQDNGNYGYTF | TGCGCCAGCAGCCAAGACAACGGTAACTATGGCTACACCTTC | - | TRBV4-3 | - | TRBJ1-2
CASSLGDTISQETQYF | TGTGCCAGCAGCTTGGGAGACACTATTTCCCAAGAGACCCAGTACTTC | - | TRBV5-6 | - | TRBJ2-5
CSGTVENSYEQYF | TGCAGCGGAACGGTTGAGAACTCCTACGAGCAGTACTTC | - | TRBV29-1 | - | TRBJ2-7
CASSIAGVYNEQFF | TGTGCCAGCAGCATAGCGGGAGTGTACAATGAGCAGTTCTTC | TRBD2 | TRBV11-2 | - | TRBJ2-1
CASSTDSYTEAFF | TGTGCCAGTAGTACGGACAGCTACACTGAAGCTTTCTTT | - | TRBV19 | - | TRBJ1-1
CASSHPSLDGYTF | TGTGCCAGCAGCCACCCTAGTCTCGATGGCTACACCTTC | - | TRBV7-9 | - | TRBJ1-2
CAWSLAGALDEQYF | TGTGCCTGGAGTTTAGCGGGGGCCCTAGACGAGCAGTACTTC | TRBD2 | TRBV30 | few | TRBJ2-7
CASSHRGFGETQYF | TGTGCCAGCAGCCATAGGGGGTTTGGGGAGACCCAGTACTTC | - | TRBV7-6 | - | TRBJ2-5
CAWSVGAGTDTQYF | TGTGCCTGGAGTGTAGGGGCGGGCACAGATACGCAGTATTTT | - | TRBV30 | - | TRBJ2-3
CASSSRTGVENTIYF | TGTGCCAGCAGTTCTCGGACAGGGGTGGAGAACACCATATATTTT | TRBD1 | TRBV28 | - | TRBJ1-3
CASSAPPDGRAGGRGEQFF | TGTGCCAGCAGCGCACCCCCAGATGGTCGGGCAGGGGGCAGGGGTGAGCAGTTCTTC | TRBD1 | TRBV9 | - | TRBJ2-1
CAWSESLLSYEQYF | TGTGCCTGGAGTGAGTCCCTTCTTTCCTACGAGCAGTACTTC | - | TRBV30 | - | TRBJ2-7
CASSFKFHTGTMNTEAFF | TGTGCCAGCAGCTTTAAGTTCCATACAGGGACAATGAACACTGAAGCTTTCTTT | - | TRBV28 | - | TRBJ1-1
CASIGTYNEQFF | TGTGCCAGCATCGGGACTTACAATGAGCAGTTCTTC | - | TRBV2 | once | TRBJ2-1
CASTRTGTDTQYF | TGTGCCAGCACTCGGACAGGAACAGATACGCAGTATTTT | TRBD1 | TRBV27 | - | TRBJ2-3
CASSHNPQNHQPQHF | TGCGCCAGCAGCCACAATCCACAAAATCATCAGCCCCAGCATTTT | - | TRBV4-1 | - | TRBJ1-5
CASSQDNSGGAGELFF | TGCGCCAGCAGCCAAGATAACAGCGGGGGTGCCGGGGAGCTGTTTTTT | TRBD2 | TRBV4-3 | - | TRBJ2-2
CASSFHSNQPQHF | TGTGCCAGCAGCTTTCATAGCAATCAGCCCCAGCATTTT | - | TRBV7-9 | - | TRBJ1-5
CASSEALAGDLETQYF | TGTGCCAGCAGCGAGGCGCTAGCGGGAGATTTGGAGACCCAGTACTTC | TRBD2 | TRBV9 | - | TRBJ2-5
CASSFRLTGELFF | TGTGCCAGCAGTTTTCGCCTCACCGGGGAGCTGTTTTTT | - | TRBV2 | once | TRBJ2-2
CASSIDLGTYEQYF | TGTGCCAGTAGTATAGATCTGGGAACTTACGAGCAGTACTTC | - | TRBV19 | - | TRBJ2-7
CSARQETEAFF | TGCAGCGCAAGACAGGAGACTGAAGCTTTCTTT | - | TRBV29-1 | once | TRBJ1-1
CASSIGSSYNEQFF | TGTGCCAGTAGTATAGGGTCTTCCTACAATGAGCAGTTCTTC | - | TRBV19 | - | TRBJ2-1
CASFGGSNTEAFF | TGTGCCAGCTTTGGCGGTTCGAACACTGAAGCTTTCTTT | - | TRBV27 | - | TRBJ1-1